Listed here are 2 T cell receptor beta chains from one sample, sequenced in a study of human thymus T cells. The method was immunoSEQ multiplex PCR; TCRdb's version includes in-frame clones alone and lacks a portion of them. The sample has under 150,000 clones, around 94% seen once. Corrective cardiac surgery supplied the resected thymus tissue. The sequencing sample was made of thymus tissue. These receptors were obtained from a boy in the first two years of life with a congenital heart defect but otherwise immunologically healthy.

The chain couples TRBV12-5 to TRBJ2-1, with 10 bases lining up with TRBD1. Germline values: CDR1 LGHNT, CDR2 FRNRAP. The V gene end was trimmed by 6 bases and the J gene end by 7 bases; junction bases not matched to a gene: 6. The CDR3 runs 14 residues. Here the CDR3 reads CASGPGQGVNEQFF. CDR3 coding DNA: TGTGCTAGTGGGCCCGGACAGGGGGTGAATGAGCAGTTCTTC.

This clone was observed once. V is TRBV27 and J is TRBJ1-2, with D possibly being TRBD1 (5 bases). V shed 2 bases and J shed 5 bases, with 9 bases lying between them. The CDR3 consists of 13 residues. CDR1 is MNHEY and CDR2 is SMNVEV in the germline V gene (reference sequence). CDR3 nucleotides: TGTGCCAGCAGTTTACAGGGTGGATATGGCTACACCTTC. It yields the protein CASSLQGGYGYTF.